This entry lists 20 T cell receptor beta chains sequenced from one sample in a study of circulating and synovial CD4+ cells in juvenile arthritis. Data came from immunoSEQ multiplex PCR; TCRdb stores just in-frame clones and leaves some out. The sample includes under 40,000 clones, about 93% of them seen just once. The sequenced sample consisted of CD4+ T cells from blood. The receptors stem from a human donor with juvenile idiopathic arthritis.

This chain joins TRBV27 and TRBJ2-3, with TRBD2 identical over 11 bases. J was trimmed by 4 bases and V by 6 bases; bases with no gene match: 6. In germline, CDR1 is MNHEY, CDR2 SMNVEV (reference sequence). CDR3 length: 15 residues. The CDR3 loop reads CASSRSGRAPDTQYF. The CDR3 bases are TGTGCCAGCAGCCGTAGCGGGAGGGCCCCAGATACGCAGTATTTT.

The rearrangement joins TRBV7-3 to TRBJ2-1; 7 bases agree with TRBD2. CDR1 and CDR2 (germline): SGHTA, FQGTGA. J gave up 9 bases and V 0 bases, and 8 bases lay outside the gene matches. CDR3 length: 15 residues. The CDR3 is CASSLTSGSGGEQFF. In DNA, the CDR3 is TGTGCCAGCAGCTTAACAAGCGGGTCGGGGGGTGAGCAGTTCTTC. Supplemented by reference TRBV7-3 and TRBJ2-1, the full variable domain reads GAGVSQTPSNKVTEKGKYVELRCDPISGHTALYWYRQSLGQGPEFLIYFQGTGAADDSGLPNDRFFAVRPEGSVSTLKIQRTERGDSAVYLCASSLTSGSGGEQFFGPGTRLTVL.

This sequence joins TRBV9 and TRBJ1-1; D gene uncertain. Germline-derived CDR1 and CDR2 are SGDLS and YYNGEE. The CDR3 runs 15 residues. The germline V and J ends were trimmed by 4 bases and 5 bases, with 18 bases remaining between them. The CDR3 spells CASSPRTLAVTEAFF. As DNA, the CDR3 is TGTGCCAGCAGCCCCCGGACTCTGGCGGTAACTGAAGCTTTCTTT.

This sequence joins TRBV28 and TRBJ1-1, with a weak D call TRBD1 (6 bases). CDR3 size: 13 residues. From germline, CDR1 is MDHEN and CDR2 SYDVKM. Trimming removed 6 bases at V and 6 bases at J, with 14 bases between. The CDR3 DNA sequence: TGTGCCAGCAGGGGGGGGGCGAGGTCTGAAGCTTTCTTT. Residues: CASRGGARSEAFF.

A word on this clone: A read error may account for a junction end that differs from germline. V and J are TRBV5-1 and TRBJ2-1, with 14 bases lining up with TRBD2. CDR3 length: 15 amino acids. CDR1 and CDR2 from the germline V gene are SGHRS and YFSETQ. The CDR3 coding sequence is TGCGCCAGCAGGTTGGCAGGGACTAGCGGGAGCGCGCAGTTCTTC. Protein sequence: CASRLAGTSGSAQFF.

The chain couples TRBV6-1 to TRBJ1-2; D gene unclear. The CDR3 has 16 amino acids. V shed 2 bases and J shed 2 bases, with 15 bases lying between them. In germline, CDR1 is MNHNS, CDR2 SASEGT. CDR3: CASSEWAKVGNYGYTF. The CDR3 coding sequence is TGTGCCAGCAGTGAATGGGCTAAGGTGGGCAACTATGGCTACACCTTC.

Here the CDR3 reads CASSDRDRGGVDEQYF. DNA for the CDR3: TGTGCCAGCAGTGACCGGGACAGGGGAGGAGTTGACGAGCAGTACTTC. The gene calls are TRBV6-1 and TRBJ2-7; 10 positions agree with TRBD1. The junction had 10 bases not matched to a gene; V was cut back by 3 bases and J by 5 bases. The CDR3 extends over 16 amino acids. The V gene's germline CDR1 is MNHNS and CDR2 SASEGT.

This chain links TRBV7-8 with TRBJ2-1; TRBD2 aligns across 10 bases. The CDR3 sequence is 13 residues long. V gave up 3 bases and J gave up 12 bases; unmatched junction bases: 5. Germline V CDR1 and CDR2: SGHVS, FQNEAQ. CDR3 loop: CASSLTVAGGQFF. CDR3 in DNA: TGTGCCAGCAGCTTGACAGTAGCGGGAGGGCAGTTCTTC.

J is TRBJ2-7 and V is TRBV28; TRBD2 aligns across 11 bases. Germline assignment: CDR1 MDHEN and CDR2 SYDVKM. V was clipped by 7 bases and J by 5 bases; unmatched bases: 10. The CDR3 sequence is 15 residues long. CDR3 nucleotides: TGTGCCAGCATTTCTCAGACTAGCGGGAAAGACGAGCAGTACTTC. Translation gives CASISQTSGKDEQYF.

The V gene is TRBV28, the J gene TRBJ2-1, with D possibly TRBD2 on 5 matching bases. The CDR3 runs to 12 residues. V was clipped by 7 bases and J by 8 bases, with 12 bases between them. CDR1 and CDR2 (germline): MDHEN, SYDVKM. The CDR3 sequence is CASTKSGDEQFF. As DNA, the CDR3 is TGTGCCAGCACTAAGTCCGGGGATGAGCAGTTCTTC.

The chain combines TRBV27 with TRBJ2-7; tentative D call: TRBD1 (6 bases). The CDR3 spans 15 residues. Germline CDR1 MNHEY, CDR2 SMNVEV (reference sequence). V was trimmed by 6 bases and J by 2 bases, leaving 17 bases between them. The CDR3 DNA is TGTGCCAGCAGGCAAACATGGACAGCCGCCTACGAGCAGTACTTC. Translating it yields CASRQTWTAAYEQYF.

Only one count was recorded for this clone. This chain uses TRBV6-1 with TRBJ2-7; D is unclear. From germline, CDR1 is MNHNS and CDR2 SASEGT. The V end was cut by 9 bases, the J end by 5 bases, with 14 bases between. The CDR3 spans 12 residues. CDR3 DNA sequence: TGTGCCAGTGGTGCCCGAGGCGACGAGCAGTACTTC. Its protein product is CASGARGDEQYF.

V gene TRBV5-1 combines with J gene TRBJ2-1, with D possibly TRBD2 on 6 matching bases. Per the germline V gene, CDR1 is SGHRS and CDR2 is YFSETQ. The CDR3 consists of 15 residues. V lost 6 bases to trimming and J lost 1 base, with 14 bases between them. CDR3 loop: CASMKGLTSYNEQFF. CDR3 in DNA: TGCGCCAGCATGAAGGGACTTACTTCCTACAATGAGCAGTTCTTC.

This chain connects TRBV9 to TRBJ2-2; TRBD1 aligns across 7 bases. The V segment lost 2 bases and the J segment 4 bases; nucleotides outside the gene matches: 5. The CDR3 extends over 15 amino acids. The germline V gene encodes CDR1 SGDLS and CDR2 YYNGEE. The CDR3 nucleotides are TGTGCCAGCAGCGTTAATCAGGGGGTCACCGGGGAGCTGTTTTTT. It specifies CASSVNQGVTGELFF.

V usage is TRBV10-1 and J usage is TRBJ2-1; D is possibly TRBD2 (7 bases). The CDR3 is made up of 16 amino acids. The germline V gene has CDR1 WNHNN and CDR2 SYGVQD (reference sequence). V shed 0 bases and J shed 6 bases, with 15 bases lying between them. CDR3 region: CASSESGGGALNEQFF. CDR3 DNA: TGCGCCAGCAGTGAGTCAGGGGGGGGCGCGCTCAATGAGCAGTTCTTC.

This chain connects TRBV6-5 to TRBJ1-1; 9 positions agree with TRBD1. Losses at the gene ends were 6 bases for V and 7 bases for J; bases not matched to a gene: 12. CDR3 size: 15 residues. Germline CDR1 is MNHEY and CDR2 is SVGAGI. Here the CDR3 DNA reads TGTGCCAGCAGCCGCAAGGGACAGGGCACCCTTGAAGCTTTCTTT. Its protein is CASSRKGQGTLEAFF.

The rearrangement joins TRBV4-1 to TRBJ2-7, with D perhaps matching TRBD2 (6 bases). The CDR3 is 17 amino acids. Germline loops: CDR1 MGHRA, CDR2 YSYEKL. The V end was cut by 4 bases, the J end by 0 bases, with 19 bases between. CDR3 bases: TGCGCCAGCAGCCTCACCTTTAGCGGCGCGAGCTCCTACGAGCAGTACTTC. It codes for CASSLTFSGASSYEQYF.

V is TRBV7-9 and J is TRBJ2-7; no clear D. The germline V and J ends were trimmed by 8 bases and 0 bases, with 14 bases remaining between them. This CDR3 has 14 residues. CDR1 is SEHNR and CDR2 is FQNEAQ in the germline V gene (reference sequence). The CDR3 bases are TGTGCCAGCTCCACGGCTAGTCACTCCTACGAGCAGTACTTC. Amino acid sequence: CASSTASHSYEQYF.

The gene calls are TRBV11-2 and TRBJ2-1; 10 nucleotides line up with TRBD1. Germline assignment: CDR1 SGHAT and CDR2 FQNNGV. The CDR3 sequence is 15 residues long. The V segment lost 6 bases and the J segment 4 bases; nucleotides outside the gene matches: 6. This CDR3 is CASRGMGQGYNEQFF. For the CDR3, the DNA is TGTGCCAGCAGAGGAATGGGACAGGGGTACAATGAGCAGTTCTTC.

The chain links TRBV4-1 to TRBJ1-4; 7 positions agree with TRBD1. Trimming cost V 2 bases and J 10 bases; bases outside gene matches: 7. This CDR3 is built from 14 residues. CDR1 and CDR2 from the germline V gene are MGHRA and YSYEKL. CDR3 loop: CASSQNEAGGKLFF. CDR3 DNA: TGCGCCAGCAGCCAAAACGAGGCAGGGGGAAAACTGTTTTTT.